The T cell receptor beta chain under discussion was sequenced for a study of response to subunit inactivated influenza vaccine. Overall study findings and caveats: A suggestion made by the authors is that each seasonal influenza vaccination recruits few new T cells.

In TCRdb, the RT-PCR reads were re-called with MiXCR into one record per CDR3 protein. The sample includes 450,000 to 700,000 distinct CDR3 sequences, around 13% seen only once; the top ten take 11%. This clonotype showed up just a few times. Its target is unknown. There are 14 residues in the CDR3. CDR1 and CDR2 from the germline V gene are DFQATT and SNEGSKA (reference sequence). Losses at the gene ends were 3 bases for V and 7 bases for J; bases not matched to a gene: 6. This chain joins TRBV20-1 and TRBJ1-4; 9 bases align to TRBD1. This clonotype was sampled from a man aged 45 to 65 who received an inactivated influenza vaccine. This specimen consisted of PBMCs from blood, obtained less than 13 days after vaccination. This CDR3 reads CSARGQGRTEKLFF. In nucleotides, the CDR3 is TGCAGTGCTAGGGGACAGGGCCGGACTGAAAAACTGTTTTTT.